Presented here are 23 T cell receptor beta chains from one specimen sequenced in a study of liver allograft versus peripheral blood T cells. Looking at the study overall: The authors compared T cell receptor repertoires in transplanted livers with those in the peripheral blood of recipients.

TCRdb ran MiXCR on the reads and lists one entry per CDR3 protein. Of some 730 distinct CDR3 sequences detected, around 20% appear once; the ten largest clones hold roughly 27%. These TCRs come from a human patient who had a liver transplant. Some T cells may have come from the graft donor.

This clonotype counts as large. V usage is TRBV6-1 and J usage is TRBJ2-3; tentative D call: TRBD2 (6 bases). Trimming took off 1 base at V and 1 base at J, with 9 bases between the two ends. The CDR3 consists of 15 residues. CDR1 and CDR2 (germline): MNHNS, SASEGT. The CDR3 spells CASSEETGGTDTQYF. Written as DNA, the CDR3 is TGTGCCAGCAGTGAAGAGACGGGGGGCACAGATACGCAGTATTTT.

By share, this clonotype counts as large. The V call is TRBV18, the J call TRBJ1-1; D remains ambiguous. From germline, CDR1 is KGHSH and CDR2 LQKENI. This CDR3 is 14 amino acids long. Trimming cost V 3 bases and J 3 bases, with 11 bases left between them. Here the CDR3 DNA reads TGTGCCAGCTCACCCCTTGAGGCATACACTGAAGCTTTCTTT. Amino acid sequence: CASSPLEAYTEAFF.

This clonotype was found a few times. The chain links TRBV5-4 to TRBJ2-3; the match to TRBD2 covers 10 bases. V lost 0 bases, J lost 5 bases, and 3 bases stayed unmatched. The CDR3 runs to 15 residues. Germline lookup yields CDR1 SGHNT and CDR2 YYREEE (reference sequence). Here the CDR3 DNA reads TGTGCCAGCAGCTTGGTGGCTAGCGGGGGAGATACGCAGTATTTT. Protein: CASSLVASGGDTQYF.

This clonotype is labeled as hyperexpanded. The chain joins TRBV19 to TRBJ1-4, with D uncertain. This CDR3 is built from 14 residues. V dropped 3 bases and J dropped 7 bases, with 12 bases sitting between them. Looked up from germline, CDR1 is LNHDA and CDR2 is SQIVND (reference sequence). The CDR3 loop is CASSMEGPSEKLFF. DNA for the CDR3: TGTGCCAGTAGTATGGAAGGACCAAGTGAAAAACTGTTTTTT.

Relative to its sample, this clonotype is large (0.1 to 1%). CDR3 in amino acids: CASSLDWGRVDTF. CDR3 nucleotide sequence: TGTGCCAGCAGCTTAGATTGGGGGCGAGTGGACACCTTC. The gene calls are TRBV7-2 and TRBJ1-2; perhaps TRBD1 as D (6 bases). In germline, CDR1 is SGHTA, CDR2 FQGNSA. V lost 1 base to trimming and J lost 12 bases, with 15 bases between them. The CDR3 sequence is 13 residues long.

This clonotype is judged medium-sized. V is TRBV9 and J is TRBJ2-3; 11 bases fit TRBD2. The CDR3 length is 15 residues. V was pared by 5 bases and J by 4 bases, with 6 bases of the junction left unmatched. Germline lookup yields CDR1 SGDLS and CDR2 YYNGEE. As DNA, the CDR3 is TGTGCCAGCAGTATTAGCGGGAGGGCGGCAGATACGCAGTATTTT. Amino acids: CASSISGRAADTQYF.

In its sample, this clonotype ranks as large. This sequence joins TRBV18 and TRBJ1-5; D unclear. The CDR3 spans 14 residues. From germline, CDR1 is KGHSH and CDR2 LQKENI. V was trimmed by 9 bases and J by 4 bases, leaving 16 bases between them. In nucleotides, the CDR3 is TGTGCCAGTCTCGACTCCCCCGTAAATCAGCCCCAGCATTTT. Residues: CASLDSPVNQPQHF. Full variable domain (missing parts from reference TRBV18 and TRBJ1-5): NAGVMQNPRHLVRRRGQEARLRCSPMKGHSHVYWYRQLPEEGLKFMVYLQKENIIDESGMPKERFSAEFPKEGPSILRIQQVVRGDSAAYFCASLDSPVNQPQHFGDGTRLSIL.

In this sample, this clonotype is medium-sized. The chain has TRBV6-2 or TRBV6-3 and TRBJ1-5; D ambiguous. Trimming left V 0 bases short and J 2 bases short, with 8 bases between. CDR3 size: 15 residues. The germline gives CDR1 MNHEY, CDR2 SVGEGT. The CDR3 sequence: CASSYSTEGNQPQHF. The DNA of the CDR3 is TGTGCCAGCAGTTACTCGACTGAGGGCAATCAGCCCCAGCATTTT.

Judged by abundance, this clonotype is medium-sized. This chain links TRBV6-6 with TRBJ1-1, with D perhaps TRBD1 (5 bases). Germline assignment: CDR1 MNHNY and CDR2 SVGAGI (reference sequence). V shed 4 bases and J shed 6 bases, with 9 bases lying between them. This CDR3 region has 12 residues. The CDR3 region has the DNA TGTGCCAGCAGTTTAATAGGGGCTGAAGCTTTCTTT. This encodes CASSLIGAEAFF.

By its share, this clonotype is medium-sized. V and J are TRBV13 and TRBJ2-7; maybe TRBD2 (6 bases). The CDR3 is 13 residues long. V lost 4 bases and J lost 3, with 10 bases in between. Germline V gene data show CDR1 as PRHDT and CDR2 as FYEKMQ (reference sequence). Written as DNA, the CDR3 is TGTGCCAGCAGCTCCCGGGGGTACTACGAGCAGTACTTC. Residues: CASSSRGYYEQYF. Supplemented by reference TRBV13 and TRBJ2-7, the full variable domain reads AAGVIQSPRHLIKEKRETATLKCYPIPRHDTVYWYQQGPGQDPQFLISFYEKMQSDKGSIPDRFSAQQFSDYHSELNMSSLELGDSALYFCASSSRGYYEQYFGPGTRLTVT.

As to this clonotype: This likely came from a read error, as a far larger clone is one base away. The V call is TRBV7-9, the J call TRBJ1-4; 9 nucleotides align to TRBD1. From germline, CDR1 is SEHNR and CDR2 FQNEAQ (reference sequence). The CDR3 totals 14 residues. The DNA for the CDR3 is TGTGTCAGCAGCGTAGGGGACAGGGACGAAAAACTGTTTTTT. Protein sequence: CVSSVGDRDEKLFF.

V is TRBV19 and J is TRBJ2-3; no clear D gene. The CDR3 sequence is 12 residues long. Trimming removed 6 bases at V and 1 base at J, with 5 bases between. CDR1 is LNHDA and CDR2 is SQIVND in the germline V gene (reference sequence). CDR3 sequence (DNA): TGTGCCAGTAGAGTCGGCACAGATACGCAGTATTTT. Protein sequence: CASRVGTDTQYF.

This chain uses TRBV29-1 with TRBJ1-2; 9 positions agree with TRBD1. The CDR3 is made up of 12 amino acids. Germline trimming cut 7 bases from V and 4 bases from J; bases unmatched to any gene: 4. Looked up from germline, CDR1 is SQVTM and CDR2 is ANQGSEA. This CDR3 is CSGQGGGYGYTF. CDR3 DNA: TGCAGCGGACAGGGGGGAGGCTATGGCTACACCTTC.

This clonotype is medium-sized (0.01 to 0.1%) by share. The rearrangement joins TRBV7-9 to TRBJ1-1, with a weak D call TRBD1 (5 bases). The germline V and J ends were trimmed by 4 bases and 0 bases, with 9 bases remaining between them. Germline CDR1 and CDR2: SEHNR and FQNEAQ (reference sequence). This CDR3 region has 14 residues. CDR3 sequence reads: CASSSTEVNTEAFF. CDR3 sequence (DNA): TGTGCCAGCAGCTCGACAGAGGTGAACACTGAAGCTTTCTTT.

In this sample, this clonotype is large (0.1 to 1%). V is TRBV6-1 and J is TRBJ2-2, with TRBD1 matching over 7 bases. Germline CDR1 and CDR2: MNHNS and SASEGT. J gave up 13 bases and V 5 bases, and 7 bases lay outside the gene matches. This CDR3 is 12 amino acids long. CDR3 bases: TGTGCCAGCAGTAAGACAGGGAGAGGGCTGTTTTTT. The encoded protein is CASSKTGRGLFF.

To note about this clonotype: A much larger clone is a single base away; this may be a read error. J is TRBJ2-3 and V is TRBV6-6; D is possibly TRBD1 or TRBD2 (5 bases each). The CDR3 contains 15 residues. The ends were cut back, 2 bases at V and 6 bases at J, with 15 bases in the middle. Germline V lookup: CDR1 MNHNY, CDR2 SVGAGI (reference sequence). The CDR3 reads CASSYDGAPVDTQYF. CDR3 DNA: TGTGCCAGCAGTTACGACGGGGCGCCGGTGGATACGCAGTATTTT.

By sample share, this clonotype is large (0.1 to 1%). The chain employs TRBV10-3 and TRBJ2-7, with a weak D call TRBD2 (6 bases). With 9 bases removed from V and 1 base from J, the gap between germline ends came to 10 bases. The germline gives CDR1 ENHRY, CDR2 SYGVKD. This CDR3 has 12 amino acids. CDR3 bases: TGTGCCATAGGGGACTCGTCCTACGAGCAGTACTTC. Translated, it gives CAIGDSSYEQYF.

This clonotype is categorized as large. The genes are TRBV19 and TRBJ1-2, with a weak D call TRBD1 (5 bases). Trimming took 9 bases from V and 1 from J, leaving 12 bases between them. The CDR3 consists of 13 residues. Germline lookup yields CDR1 LNHDA and CDR2 SQIVND (reference sequence). CDR3 coding DNA: TGTGCCAGCCGGGACGGCAATAACTATGGCTACACCTTC. Residues: CASRDGNNYGYTF.

This clonotype is labeled large. V and J are TRBV10-3 and TRBJ2-1; 9 bases align to TRBD1. CDR1 is ENHRY and CDR2 is SYGVKD in the germline V gene. The CDR3 is 14 amino acids. Trimming took 6 bases from V and 7 from J; bases not matched to a gene: 7. The CDR3 nucleotides are TGTGCCATCAGCGGGACAGGGCCCTTGAATGAGCAGTTCTTC. Amino acid sequence: CAISGTGPLNEQFF.

This chain connects TRBV19 to TRBJ1-2; 7 bases are a match to TRBD1. The CDR3 runs 15 residues. The V gene end was trimmed by 5 bases and the J gene end by 2 bases; junction bases not matched to a gene: 8. The V gene's germline CDR1 is LNHDA and CDR2 SQIVND (reference sequence). The CDR3 is CASSSRDSGNYGYTF. The CDR3 bases are TGTGCCAGTAGTTCTCGGGACAGTGGAAACTATGGCTACACCTTC.

This clonotype is termed large (0.1 to 1%). This sequence joins TRBV7-9 and TRBJ1-4; perhaps TRBD1 as D (6 bases). V lost 0 bases to trimming and J lost 2 bases, with 10 bases between them. This CDR3 has 16 amino acids. Germline V gene sequence: CDR1 SEHNR, CDR2 FQNEAQ (reference sequence). CDR3 protein: CASSLAPTGTNEKLFF. The CDR3 region has the DNA TGTGCCAGCAGCTTAGCCCCTACAGGGACTAATGAAAAACTGTTTTTT.

A note on this clonotype: This may stem from a read error, because a much larger clone lies one nucleotide away. The conserved final phenylalanine or tryptophan is absent from the CDR3, which likely points to a read error. The limits of the CDR3 on the DNA are not certain, so only TCRdb's listed CDR3 is given. CDR3 loop: CASSSAGRLFI. The chain uses TRBV12-3 or TRBV12-4 and TRBJ2-1; the table's D gene call, TRBD1, was not cross checked with the DNA. The length of the CDR3 is 11 amino acids, counting both ends.

By sample fraction, this clonotype is large (0.1 to 1%). The rearrangement uses TRBV10-3 and TRBJ1-2; 10 bases are shared with TRBD1. V shed 3 bases and J 6 bases; nucleotides not matched to a gene: 4. Germline V lookup: CDR1 ENHRY, CDR2 SYGVKD. The CDR3 is made up of 14 amino acids. CDR3 in amino acids: CAISDGDRGDGYTF. The CDR3 nucleotides are TGTGCCATCAGTGACGGGGACAGGGGAGATGGCTACACCTTC.